The present T cell receptor beta chain was sequenced within a study of T cells in localized non-small cell lung cancer. Produced via immunoSEQ multiplex PCR; TCRdb's table is partial and in-frame only. The sample yields 9,600 or so clones, roughly 87% seen once. The sample in question was peripheral blood, obtained before any cancer treatment. The sequence was collected from a male donor older than 55 with stage III squamous cell lung carcinoma.

CDR3 residues: CASSLRGLNEKLFF. The CDR3 DNA reads TGTGCCAGCAGCTTAAGAGGGCTTAATGAAAAACTGTTTTTT. J is TRBJ1-4 and V is TRBV7-6; D not resolved. V lost 2 bases, J lost 4 bases, and 8 bases lay in between. Germline V gene sequence: CDR1 SGHVS, CDR2 FNYEAQ. The CDR3 runs 14 residues.